Below, 25 T cell receptor beta chains from the same sample are listed, as sequenced in a study of blood T cell repertoires in COVID-19. The method was immunoSEQ multiplex PCR; TCRdb's version includes in-frame clones alone and lacks a portion of them. Of 250,000 to 350,000 clones in the sample, 80% to 85% were seen once. The specimen was peripheral blood. These receptors originate from a person between 70 and 80 years old with COVID-19, enrolled during active disease.

This clone was observed a few times. The chain carries TRBV6-4 and TRBJ1-1; the match to TRBD1 covers 7 bases. This CDR3 region has 13 residues. The V gene end was trimmed by 8 bases and the J gene end by 3 bases; junction bases not matched to a gene: 6. CDR1 is MRHNA, CDR2 SNTAGT, per germline. In DNA form, the CDR3 reads TGTGCCAGCCCGACAGGGCAGGACACTGAAGCTTTCTTT. This translates into CASPTGQDTEAFF.

The rearrangement joins TRBV13 to TRBJ2-1; 9 nucleotides agree with TRBD2. CDR1 and CDR2 from the germline V gene are PRHDT and FYEKMQ (reference sequence). The trim removed 0 bases at V and 5 bases at J, leaving 8 bases unmatched. This CDR3 is built from 17 residues. The CDR3: CASSLGYGGGENNEQFF. CDR3 coding DNA: TGTGCCAGCAGCTTAGGATATGGCGGGGGGGAAAACAATGAGCAGTTCTTC.

This clone was counted a single time. The chain joins TRBV9 to TRBJ2-1, with 8 nucleotides matching TRBD2. The CDR3 is 17 amino acids. V dropped 0 bases and J dropped 3; count of bases not matched to a gene: 8. CDR1 is SGDLS, CDR2 YYNGEE, per germline. This CDR3 reads CASSVGVGLAGYNEQFF. CDR3 nucleotide sequence: TGTGCCAGCAGCGTAGGGGTGGGGCTAGCGGGCTACAATGAGCAGTTCTTC.

This clone was seen once. The V and J genes are TRBV3-1 (or the pseudogene TRBV3-2) and TRBJ2-7, with D unresolved. In germline, CDR1 is LGHDT, CDR2 YNNKEL (reference sequence). This CDR3 is 12 amino acids long. The CDR3 nucleotides are TGTGGAACAGTGATGGTTTCCTACGAGCAGTACTTC. Its translation: CGTVMVSYEQYF.

This clone was picked up one time. The chain employs TRBV4-2 and TRBJ1-5, with TRBD1 as a possible D gene (5 bases). V lost 0 bases and J 4 bases, leaving 10 bases between the germline ends. Germline V gene sequence: CDR1 LGHNA, CDR2 YNFKEQ. The CDR3 has 15 amino acids. CDR3 loop: CASSQEGGGNQPQHF. CDR3 bases: TGTGCCAGCAGCCAAGAGGGGGGAGGGAATCAGCCCCAGCATTTT.

CDR3 in DNA: TGCGCCAGCAGCTTGACTAGCGGGAAGTACGAGCAGTACTTC. Translation: CASSLTSGKYEQYF. The genes are TRBV5-1 and TRBJ2-7; 10 positions agree with TRBD2. V gave up 1 base and J gave up 4 bases; unmatched junction bases: 2. Per the germline V gene, CDR1 is SGHRS and CDR2 is YFSETQ. This CDR3 comprises 14 residues.

The chain uses TRBV5-4 and TRBJ1-1; D unresolved. V was cut by 5 bases and J by 1 base, with 9 bases left in between. The CDR3 is 13 amino acids. Germline V gene lookup returns CDR1 SGHNT and CDR2 YYREEE (reference sequence). CDR3 residues: CASSPGKNTEAFF. CDR3 coding DNA: TGTGCCAGCAGTCCCGGGAAGAACACTGAAGCTTTCTTT.

The chain uses TRBV29-1 and TRBJ2-3, with a weak D call TRBD1 (5 bases). CDR3 size: 14 residues. Trimming left V 8 bases short and J 4 bases short, with 19 bases between. CDR1 SQVTM and CDR2 ANQGSEA come from the germline V gene. The CDR3 is CSTVQSRAADTQYF. In nucleotides, the CDR3 is TGCAGCACCGTCCAGTCCAGGGCAGCAGATACGCAGTATTTT.

V is TRBV7-9 and J is TRBJ1-1; 9 bases are a match to TRBD1. The CDR3 is 15 residues long. Germline CDR1 SEHNR, CDR2 FQNEAQ (reference sequence). Trimming removed 4 bases from V and 4 bases from J; junction bases left unmatched: 7. The CDR3 DNA sequence: TGTGCCAGCAGCTCTCCGGGACAGGGTACCACTGAAGCTTTCTTT. Residues: CASSSPGQGTTEAFF.

J is TRBJ2-3 and V is TRBV11-3; D possibly corresponds to TRBD2 (6 bases). V was clipped by 2 bases and J by 11 bases, with 17 bases between them. Germline V lookup: CDR1 SGHNT, CDR2 YENEEA. The CDR3 covers 14 residues. The CDR3 sequence is CASSLSWDSPKQYF. The CDR3, as DNA: TGTGCCAGCAGCTTATCCTGGGACTCGCCTAAGCAGTATTTT.

The J gene is TRBJ1-2, the V gene TRBV6-6; D perhaps matches TRBD1 (6 bases). Germline V gives CDR1 MNHNY, CDR2 SVGAGI (reference sequence). The CDR3 covers 15 residues. Trimming left V 0 bases short and J 8 bases short, with 16 bases between. Here the CDR3 reads CASSYSRGGADGYTF. The CDR3 coding sequence is TGTGCCAGCAGTTACTCGAGGGGGGGGGCGGACGGCTACACCTTC.

The rearrangement joins TRBV5-1 to TRBJ2-2, with 7 bases identical to TRBD2. V lost 1 base and J lost 1; bases outside the gene matches: 7. The CDR3 contains 17 residues. Germline V gene data show CDR1 as SGHRS and CDR2 as YFSETQ. As DNA, the CDR3 is TGCGCCAGCAGCTTGAAACGGGAGGTAGGGAACACCGGGGAGCTGTTTTTT. Translated, it gives CASSLKREVGNTGELFF.

V usage is TRBV7-2 and J usage is TRBJ2-2; TRBD2 matches 16 bases. CDR1 and CDR2 from the germline V gene are SGHTA and FQGNSA. This CDR3 spans 18 amino acids. Trimming cost V 4 bases and J 4 bases; bases outside gene matches: 6. CDR3 protein: CASSWPGLAGGGTGELFF. The CDR3 region has the DNA TGTGCCAGCAGCTGGCCGGGACTAGCGGGGGGGGGCACCGGGGAGCTGTTTTTT.

The rearrangement links TRBV19 to TRBJ2-1; 9 positions match TRBD2. Germline values: CDR1 LNHDA, CDR2 SQIVND (reference sequence). CDR3 length equals 16 residues. Germline trimming cut 4 bases from V and 4 bases from J; bases unmatched to any gene: 8. This CDR3 reads CASSREAGGPYNEQFF. The CDR3 bases are TGTGCCAGTAGTAGGGAAGCGGGGGGACCTTACAATGAGCAGTTCTTC. The full variable domain, with the rest looked up from reference TRBV19 and TRBJ2-1, is DGGITQSPKYLFRKEGQNVTLSCEQNLNHDAMYWYRQDPGQGLRLIYYSQIVNDFQKGDIAEGYSVSREKKESFPLTVTSAQKNPTAFYLCASSREAGGPYNEQFFGPGTRLTVL.

This clone was counted once. The CDR3 spells CASSLAFGLAGINEQFF. CDR3 sequence (DNA): TGTGCCAGCAGCTTGGCATTTGGACTAGCGGGAATCAATGAGCAGTTCTTC. The V gene is TRBV5-8, the J gene TRBJ2-1, with 12 nucleotides matching TRBD2. The V segment lost 0 bases and the J segment 6 bases; nucleotides outside the gene matches: 7. CDR3 length: 17 amino acids. The V gene's germline CDR1 is SGHTS and CDR2 YDEGEE.

The chain couples TRBV2 to TRBJ1-2, with D possibly matching TRBD1 (6 bases). Germline CDR1 SNHLY, CDR2 FYNNEI. CDR3 length equals 13 residues. Trimming removed 6 bases at V and 2 bases at J, with 10 bases between. The CDR3 region has the DNA TGTGCCAGCAGAGGACAGCCCAACTATGGCTACACCTTC. This gives the protein CASRGQPNYGYTF.

This clone was observed a handful of times. The rearrangement links TRBV7-8 to TRBJ2-7; 8 positions agree with TRBD1. The CDR3 covers 16 residues. With V trimmed by 0 bases and J by 9 bases, 13 bases remained unmatched. Germline values: CDR1 SGHVS, CDR2 FQNEAQ. The CDR3 coding sequence is TGTGCCAGCAGCTTAGCAGGGGGGAGGACAGGGCGTCGGCAGTACTTC. This encodes CASSLAGGRTGRRQYF.

This clone has only a few counts. The CDR3 DNA sequence: TGTGCCAGCAGCCAAGATATCGGGAGCCGGGGTACGCAGTATTTT. Its protein is CASSQDIGSRGTQYF. The chain couples TRBV3-1 (or the pseudogene TRBV3-2) to TRBJ2-3, with D possibly matching TRBD2 (6 bases). The CDR3 spans 15 residues. Germline loops: CDR1 LGHDT, CDR2 YNNKEL (reference sequence). Trimming pared 0 bases from V and 8 bases from J, leaving 15 bases between.

This rearrangement joins TRBV5-1 to TRBJ2-1; D not resolved. The CDR3 loop spans 19 amino acids. The germline V and J ends were trimmed by 4 bases and 0 bases, with 23 bases remaining between them. Per the germline V gene, CDR1 is SGHRS and CDR2 is YFSETQ. CDR3 sequence (DNA): TGCGCCAGCAGCCTACGTAGTAATGATATCTCGAGCTCCTACAATGAGCAGTTCTTC. Translation gives CASSLRSNDISSSYNEQFF. The full variable domain, its missing parts supplied by reference TRBV5-1 and TRBJ2-1, is KAGVTQTPRYLIKTRGQQVTLSCSPISGHRSVSWYQQTPGQGLQFLFEYFSETQRNKGNFPGRFSGRQFSNSRSEMNVSTLELGDSALYLCASSLRSNDISSSYNEQFFGPGTRLTVL.

The chain uses TRBV6-5 and TRBJ1-2; D possibly corresponds to TRBD1 (5 bases). The V gene's germline CDR1 is MNHEY and CDR2 SVGAGI. V was cut by 2 bases and J by 2 bases, with 9 bases left in between. This CDR3 region has 14 residues. This chain's CDR3 is CASSYRGGNYGYTF. CDR3 bases: TGTGCCAGCAGTTACAGGGGTGGGAACTATGGCTACACCTTC.

The V call is TRBV2, the J call TRBJ2-3; D gene uncertain. Per germline, CDR1 SNHLY and CDR2 FYNNEI. This CDR3 comprises 11 residues. The V and J ends lost 6 bases and 5 bases respectively, with 6 bases between them. The CDR3 sequence is CASRVGDTQYF. The CDR3 DNA follows: TGTGCCAGCAGGGTCGGAGATACGCAGTATTTT.

This clone appeared a few times. The J gene is TRBJ1-5, the V gene TRBV28; 10 nucleotides align to TRBD1. From germline, CDR1 is MDHEN and CDR2 SYDVKM. This CDR3 region has 17 residues. V lost 11 bases to trimming and J lost 3 bases; unmatched junction nucleotides: 16. The CDR3 is CAGTGTGVYKPNQPQHF. In DNA form, the CDR3 reads TGTGCCGGAACCGGGACAGGGGTTTATAAGCCCAATCAGCCCCAGCATTTT.

The J gene is TRBJ2-3, the V gene TRBV30; D is perhaps TRBD1 (5 bases). Deletions cut 0 bases from V and 0 bases from J, with 13 bases between. The germline gives CDR1 GTSNPN, CDR2 SVGIG (reference sequence). The CDR3 has 16 residues. The DNA of the CDR3 is TGTGCCTGGAGTGTATATCTCGCAGGGAGCACAGATACGCAGTATTTT. Translation gives CAWSVYLAGSTDTQYF.

This clone was observed a handful of times. The gene calls are TRBV4-2 and TRBJ2-2, with D hard to call. Looked up from germline, CDR1 is LGHNA and CDR2 is YNFKEQ. The V and J ends lost 4 bases and 1 base respectively, with 13 bases between them. This CDR3 is 16 amino acids long. CDR3 loop: CASSRRPQLNTGELFF. The CDR3 nucleotides read TGTGCCAGCAGCCGACGGCCACAGCTGAACACCGGGGAGCTGTTTTTT.

The V and J genes are TRBV21-1 and TRBJ1-6. TRBV21-1 is a pseudogene locus. This CDR3 is 19 amino acids long. The CDR3 here is CASSKVSPGGETLNSPLHF. The CDR3 DNA reads TGTGCCAGCAGCAAAGTTTCCCCTGGTGGGGAGACCCTTAATTCACCCCTCCACTTT.